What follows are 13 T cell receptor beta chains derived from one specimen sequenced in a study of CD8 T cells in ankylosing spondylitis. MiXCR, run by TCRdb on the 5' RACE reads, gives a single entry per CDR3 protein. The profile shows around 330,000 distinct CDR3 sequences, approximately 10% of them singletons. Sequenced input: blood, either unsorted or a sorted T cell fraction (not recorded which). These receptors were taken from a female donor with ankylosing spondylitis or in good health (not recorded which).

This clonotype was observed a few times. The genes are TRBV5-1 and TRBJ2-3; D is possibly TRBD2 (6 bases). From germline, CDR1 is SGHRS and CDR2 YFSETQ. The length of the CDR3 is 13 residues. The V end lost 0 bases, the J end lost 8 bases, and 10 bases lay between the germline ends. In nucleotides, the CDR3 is TGCGCCAGCAGCTTGGCGGGACTGAGTACGCAGTATTTT. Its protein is CASSLAGLSTQYF.

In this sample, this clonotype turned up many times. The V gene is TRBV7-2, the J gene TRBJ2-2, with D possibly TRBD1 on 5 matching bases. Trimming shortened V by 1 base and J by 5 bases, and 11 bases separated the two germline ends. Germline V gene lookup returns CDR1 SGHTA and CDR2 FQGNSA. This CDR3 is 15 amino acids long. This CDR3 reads CASSLDRSWTGELFF. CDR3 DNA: TGTGCCAGCAGCTTAGACAGGTCGTGGACCGGGGAGCTGTTTTTT.

The CDR3 sequence: CSAKQINQPQHF. CDR3 coding DNA: TGCAGTGCTAAACAGATCAATCAGCCCCAGCATTTT. The genes are TRBV20-1 and TRBJ1-5, with D uncertain. Trimming removed 4 bases at V and 3 bases at J, with 7 bases between. In germline, CDR1 is DFQATT, CDR2 SNEGSKA (reference sequence). The CDR3 sequence is 12 residues long.

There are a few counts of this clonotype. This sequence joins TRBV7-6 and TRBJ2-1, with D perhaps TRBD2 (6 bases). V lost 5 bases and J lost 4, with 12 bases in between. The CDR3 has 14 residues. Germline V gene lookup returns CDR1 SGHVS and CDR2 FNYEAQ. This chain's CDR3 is CASSTRGGYNEQFF. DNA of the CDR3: TGTGCCAGCAGCACCCGTGGGGGGTACAATGAGCAGTTCTTC.

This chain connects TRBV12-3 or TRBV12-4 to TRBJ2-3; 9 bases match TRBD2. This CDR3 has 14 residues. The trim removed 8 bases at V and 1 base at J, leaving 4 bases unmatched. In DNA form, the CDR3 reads TGTGCCAGCGAACGGACTAGCGGCACAGATACGCAGTATTTT. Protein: CASERTSGTDTQYF.

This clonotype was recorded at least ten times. CDR3 loop: CASSGPTSGSLRNEQFF. In DNA form, the CDR3 reads TGCGCCAGCAGTGGCCCTACTAGCGGGAGTTTGAGAAATGAGCAGTTCTTC. The gene calls are TRBV10-2 and TRBJ2-1; 11 positions agree with TRBD2. The CDR3 runs to 17 residues. Looked up from germline, CDR1 is WSHSY and CDR2 is SAAADI. V trimming: 4 bases; J trimming: 7 bases; junction bases outside the gene matches: 12.

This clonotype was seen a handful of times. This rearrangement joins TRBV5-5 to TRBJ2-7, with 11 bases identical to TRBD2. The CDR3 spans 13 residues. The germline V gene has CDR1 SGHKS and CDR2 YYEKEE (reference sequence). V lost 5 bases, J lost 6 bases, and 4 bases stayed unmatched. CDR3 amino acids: CASRTSGTVEQYF. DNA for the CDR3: TGTGCCAGCAGGACTAGCGGGACCGTCGAGCAGTACTTC.

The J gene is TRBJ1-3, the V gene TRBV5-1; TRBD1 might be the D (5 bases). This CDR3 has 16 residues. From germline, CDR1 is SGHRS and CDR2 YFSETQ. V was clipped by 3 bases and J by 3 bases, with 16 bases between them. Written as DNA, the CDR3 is TGCGCCAGCAGCTCAGGGATAGGGGTCGTTGGAAACACCATATATTTT. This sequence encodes CASSSGIGVVGNTIYF.

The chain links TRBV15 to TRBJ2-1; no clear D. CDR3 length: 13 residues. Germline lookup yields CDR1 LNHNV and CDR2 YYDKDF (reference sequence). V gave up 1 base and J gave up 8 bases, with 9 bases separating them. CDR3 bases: TGTGCCACCAGCAGAGGGATCGCCCATGAGCAGTTCTTC. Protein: CATSRGIAHEQFF.

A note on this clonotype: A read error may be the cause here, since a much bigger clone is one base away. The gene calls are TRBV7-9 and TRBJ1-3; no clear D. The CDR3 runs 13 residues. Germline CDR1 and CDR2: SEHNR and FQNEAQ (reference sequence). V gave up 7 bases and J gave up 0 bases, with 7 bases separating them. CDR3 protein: CASIRSSGNTIYF. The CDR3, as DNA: TGTGCCAGCATTCGATCCTCTGGAAACACCATATATTTT.

The CDR3 coding sequence is TGTGCCAGCAGCGCCCTGGGGAGCTTGGACGAGCAGTACTTC. This encodes CASSALGSLDEQYF. This sequence joins TRBV27 and TRBJ2-7, with a weak D call TRBD2 (5 bases). Trimming pared 6 bases from V and 5 bases from J, leaving 17 bases between. Germline V gives CDR1 MNHEY, CDR2 SMNVEV (reference sequence). This CDR3 has 14 residues.

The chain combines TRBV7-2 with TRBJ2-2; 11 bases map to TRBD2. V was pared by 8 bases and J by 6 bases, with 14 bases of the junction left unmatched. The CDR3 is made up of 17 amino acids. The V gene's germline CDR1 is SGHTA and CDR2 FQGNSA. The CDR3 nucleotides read TGTGCCAGCCAGCCCTGGGCTAGCGGGGGGCGCGCCGGGGAGCTGTTTTTT. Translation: CASQPWASGGRAGELFF.

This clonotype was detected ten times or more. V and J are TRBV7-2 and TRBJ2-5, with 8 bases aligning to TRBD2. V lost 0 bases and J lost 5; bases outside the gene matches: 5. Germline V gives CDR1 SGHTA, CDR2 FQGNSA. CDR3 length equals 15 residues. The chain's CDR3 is CASSLAMASGETQYF. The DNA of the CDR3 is TGTGCCAGCAGCTTAGCGATGGCTAGCGGGGAGACCCAGTACTTC.